A single T cell receptor beta chain is shown here with its context. No antigen is known for it. At one boundary the junction diverges from the germline segment, which might be a read error. For TCR beta, libraries came from iRepertoire HTBI primers and Arm-PCR of CDR3 regions. MiXCR, applied by TCRdb to the multiplex PCR reads, yields one record per CDR3 protein. Among some 370,000 distinct CDR3 sequences listed, roughly 20% were seen once. This sample is part of a study of regulatory T cells in long-lasting Graves disease. Study-level findings and limits: Newly diagnosed disease favored TRBV20-1 and TRBJ2-1 over persistent disease.

The CDR3 is 18 residues long. Time point noted: persistent/refractory GD, antithyroid drugs over 5 years with positive TRAb. Making the TCR library involved RNA that had been extracted from PBMCs. Material: peripheral blood mononuclear cells (PBMCs), obtained when the disease was refractory, from a patient treated with antithyroid drugs. V and J are TRBV12-3 or TRBV12-4 and TRBJ1-5, with D perhaps matching TRBD1 (5 bases). The receptor was isolated from a female donor with Graves disease. CDR3 nucleotides: TGTGCCAGCAGTCCCTCATGGGGGGGGGTTGCCTTCAATCAGCCCCGGCATTTT. It is translated as CASSPSWGGVAFNQPRHF.